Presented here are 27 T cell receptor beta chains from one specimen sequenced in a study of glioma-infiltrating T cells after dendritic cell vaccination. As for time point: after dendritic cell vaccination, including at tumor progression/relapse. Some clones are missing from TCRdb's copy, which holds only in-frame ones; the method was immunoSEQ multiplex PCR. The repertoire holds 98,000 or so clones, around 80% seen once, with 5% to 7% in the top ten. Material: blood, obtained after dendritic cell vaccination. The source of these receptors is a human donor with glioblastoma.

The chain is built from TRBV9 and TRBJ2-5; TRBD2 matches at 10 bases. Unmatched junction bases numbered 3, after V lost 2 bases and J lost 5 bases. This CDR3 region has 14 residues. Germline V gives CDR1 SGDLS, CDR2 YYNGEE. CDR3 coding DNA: TGTGCCAGCAGCGTTGGACTAGCGGAGGAGACCCAGTACTTC. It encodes CASSVGLAEETQYF.

CDR3 residues: CASSGRYDQPQHF. For the CDR3, the DNA is TGTGCCAGCAGCGGTCGGTACGATCAGCCCCAGCATTTT. The chain is built from TRBV7-9 and TRBJ1-5; no clear D gene. The CDR3 sequence is 13 residues long. V was cut by 5 bases and J by 5 bases, with 10 bases left in between. The germline gives CDR1 SEHNR, CDR2 FQNEAQ (reference sequence).

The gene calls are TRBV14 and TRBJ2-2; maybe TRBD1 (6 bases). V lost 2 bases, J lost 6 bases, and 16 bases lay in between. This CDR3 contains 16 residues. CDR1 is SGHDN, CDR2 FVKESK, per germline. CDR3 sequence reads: CASSQTQGVWAGELFF. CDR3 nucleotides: TGTGCCAGCAGCCAAACACAGGGAGTCTGGGCCGGGGAGCTGTTTTTT.

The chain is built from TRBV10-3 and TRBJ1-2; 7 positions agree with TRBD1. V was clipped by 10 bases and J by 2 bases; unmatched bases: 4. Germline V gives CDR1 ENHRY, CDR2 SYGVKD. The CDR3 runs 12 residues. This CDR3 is CATGQLNYGYTF. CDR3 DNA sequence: TGTGCCACGGGACAGCTGAACTATGGCTACACCTTC.

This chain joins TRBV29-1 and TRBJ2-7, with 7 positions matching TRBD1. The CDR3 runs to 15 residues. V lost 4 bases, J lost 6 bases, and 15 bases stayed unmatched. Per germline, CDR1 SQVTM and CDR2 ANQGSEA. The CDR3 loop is CSVGGSGGWTVEQYF. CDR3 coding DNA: TGCAGCGTTGGGGGCTCAGGGGGATGGACTGTCGAGCAGTACTTC.

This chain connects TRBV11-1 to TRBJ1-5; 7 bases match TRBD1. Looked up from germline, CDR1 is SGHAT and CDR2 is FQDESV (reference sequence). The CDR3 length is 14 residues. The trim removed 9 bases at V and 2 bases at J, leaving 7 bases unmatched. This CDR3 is CARGGNEGNQPQHF. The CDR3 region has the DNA TGTGCCAGAGGGGGCAATGAAGGCAATCAGCCCCAGCATTTT.

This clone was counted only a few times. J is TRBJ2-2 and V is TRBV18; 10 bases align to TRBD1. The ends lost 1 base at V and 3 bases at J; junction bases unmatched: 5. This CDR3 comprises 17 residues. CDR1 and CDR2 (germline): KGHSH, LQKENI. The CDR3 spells CASSPQIGTGDTGELFF. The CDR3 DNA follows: TGTGCCAGCTCACCACAGATCGGGACAGGGGACACCGGGGAGCTGTTTTTT.

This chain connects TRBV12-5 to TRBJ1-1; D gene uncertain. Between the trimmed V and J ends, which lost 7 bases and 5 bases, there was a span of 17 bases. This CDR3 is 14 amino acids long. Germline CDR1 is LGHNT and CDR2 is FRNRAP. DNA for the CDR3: TGTGCTAGTGCCATTGGGAGGGTAGGGACTGAAGCTTTCTTT. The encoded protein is CASAIGRVGTEAFF.

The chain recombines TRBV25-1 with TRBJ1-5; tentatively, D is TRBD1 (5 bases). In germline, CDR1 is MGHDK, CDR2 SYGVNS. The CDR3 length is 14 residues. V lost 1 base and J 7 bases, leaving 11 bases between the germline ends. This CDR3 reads CASSESRVGQPQHF. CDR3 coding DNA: TGTGCCAGCAGTGAATCCAGGGTTGGCCAGCCCCAGCATTTT.

CDR3 bases: TGTGCCAGCAGCCCGGGACTAGCGGATTACGAGCAGTACTTC. Its protein product is CASSPGLADYEQYF. V usage is TRBV7-2 and J usage is TRBJ2-7; 11 bases align to TRBD2. CDR1 is SGHTA and CDR2 is FQGNSA in the germline V gene. V trimming: 5 bases; J trimming: 4 bases; junction bases outside the gene matches: 4. This CDR3 has 14 residues. Using reference TRBV7-2 and TRBJ2-7 for the parts outside the CDR3, the full variable domain is GAGVSQSPSNKVTEKGKDVELRCDPISGHTALYWYRQSLGQGLEFLIYFQGNSAPDKSGLPSDRFSAERTGGSVSTLTIQRTQQEDSAVYLCASSPGLADYEQYFGPGTRLTVT.

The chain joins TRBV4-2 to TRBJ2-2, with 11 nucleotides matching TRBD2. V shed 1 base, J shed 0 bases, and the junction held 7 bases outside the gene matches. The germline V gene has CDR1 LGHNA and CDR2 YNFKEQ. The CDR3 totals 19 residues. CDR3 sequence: CASSQGLLAGGPNTGELFF. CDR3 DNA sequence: TGTGCCAGCAGCCAAGGCCTGCTAGCGGGGGGTCCGAACACCGGGGAGCTGTTTTTT.

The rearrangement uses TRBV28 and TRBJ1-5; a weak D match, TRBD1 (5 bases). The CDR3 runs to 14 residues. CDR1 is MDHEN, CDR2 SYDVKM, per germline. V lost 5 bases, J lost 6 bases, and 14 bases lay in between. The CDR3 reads CASSRPGNVQPQHF. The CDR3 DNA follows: TGTGCCAGCAGTCGTCCAGGGAATGTTCAGCCCCAGCATTTT.

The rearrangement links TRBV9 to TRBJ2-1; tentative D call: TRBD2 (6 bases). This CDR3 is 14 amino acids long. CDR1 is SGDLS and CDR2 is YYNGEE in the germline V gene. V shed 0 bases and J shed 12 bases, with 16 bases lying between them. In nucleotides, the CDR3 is TGTGCCAGCAGCGTAGATTGGCGGGCGGGAAGGCAGTTCTTC. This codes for CASSVDWRAGRQFF.

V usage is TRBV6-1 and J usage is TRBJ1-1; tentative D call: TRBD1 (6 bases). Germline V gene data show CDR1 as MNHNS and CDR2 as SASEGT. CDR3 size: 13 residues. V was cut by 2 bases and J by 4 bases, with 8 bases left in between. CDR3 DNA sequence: TGTGCCAGCAGTGAAACAGGGTTCACTGAAGCTTTCTTT. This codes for CASSETGFTEAFF.

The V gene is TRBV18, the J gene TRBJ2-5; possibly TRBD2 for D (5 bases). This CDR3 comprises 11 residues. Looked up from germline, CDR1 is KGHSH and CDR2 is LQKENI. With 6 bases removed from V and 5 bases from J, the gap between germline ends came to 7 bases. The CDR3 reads CASSTGETQYF. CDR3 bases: TGTGCCAGCTCCACGGGGGAGACCCAGTACTTC.

The CDR3 DNA follows: TGTGCCAGCAGCGTCCAGGGGGATTGGAATGAGCAGTTCTTC. Translated: CASSVQGDWNEQFF. The chain joins TRBV9 to TRBJ2-1; 7 bases map to TRBD1. J gave up 7 bases and V 2 bases, and 6 bases lay outside the gene matches. This CDR3 has 14 residues. Germline CDR1 is SGDLS and CDR2 is YYNGEE.

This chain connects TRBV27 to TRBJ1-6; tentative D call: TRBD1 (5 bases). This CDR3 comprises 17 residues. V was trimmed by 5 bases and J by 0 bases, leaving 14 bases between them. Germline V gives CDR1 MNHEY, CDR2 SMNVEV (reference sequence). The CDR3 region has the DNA TGTGCCAGCAGTCCACGGACACTTCGCTCCTATAATTCACCCCTCCACTTT. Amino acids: CASSPRTLRSYNSPLHF.

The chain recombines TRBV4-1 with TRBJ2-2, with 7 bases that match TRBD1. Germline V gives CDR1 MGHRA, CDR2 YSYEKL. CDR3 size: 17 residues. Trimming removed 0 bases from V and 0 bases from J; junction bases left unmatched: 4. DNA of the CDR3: TGCGCCAGCAGCCAAGACCGGGACAGCGCGAACACCGGGGAGCTGTTTTTT. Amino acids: CASSQDRDSANTGELFF.

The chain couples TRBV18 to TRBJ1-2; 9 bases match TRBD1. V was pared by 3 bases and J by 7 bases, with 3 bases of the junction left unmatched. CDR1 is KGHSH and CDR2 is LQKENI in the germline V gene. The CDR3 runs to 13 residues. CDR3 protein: CASSPTGGRGYTF. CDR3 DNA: TGTGCCAGCTCACCGACAGGGGGGCGTGGCTACACCTTC.

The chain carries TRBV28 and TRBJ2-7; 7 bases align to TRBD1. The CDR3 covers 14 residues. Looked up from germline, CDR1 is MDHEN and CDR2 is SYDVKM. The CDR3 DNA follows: TGTGGTTCGTGCCCGGGGACAGAGGTCTACGAGCAGTACTTC. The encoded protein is CGSCPGTEVYEQYF.

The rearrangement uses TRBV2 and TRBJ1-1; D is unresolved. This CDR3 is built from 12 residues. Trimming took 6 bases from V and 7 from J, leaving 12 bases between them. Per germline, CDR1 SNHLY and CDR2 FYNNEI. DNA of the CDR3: TGTGCCAGCAGGAGGCGAGAAAATGAAGCTTTCTTT. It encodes CASRRRENEAFF.

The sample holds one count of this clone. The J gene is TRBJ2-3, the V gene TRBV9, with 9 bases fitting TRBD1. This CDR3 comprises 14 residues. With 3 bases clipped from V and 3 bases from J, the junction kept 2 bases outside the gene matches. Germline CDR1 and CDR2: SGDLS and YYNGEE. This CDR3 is CASSAGQGTDTQYF. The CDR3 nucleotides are TGTGCCAGCAGCGCCGGACAGGGGACAGATACGCAGTATTTT.

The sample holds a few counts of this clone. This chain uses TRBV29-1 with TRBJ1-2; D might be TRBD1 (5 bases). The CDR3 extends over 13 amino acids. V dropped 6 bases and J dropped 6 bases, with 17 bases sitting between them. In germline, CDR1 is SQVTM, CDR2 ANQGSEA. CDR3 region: CSVLGAGFNGYTF. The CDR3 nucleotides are TGCAGCGTCTTGGGTGCAGGGTTTAATGGCTACACCTTC.

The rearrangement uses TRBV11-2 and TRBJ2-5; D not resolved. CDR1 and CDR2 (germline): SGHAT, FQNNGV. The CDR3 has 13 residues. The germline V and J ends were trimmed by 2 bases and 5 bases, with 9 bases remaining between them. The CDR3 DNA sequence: TGTGCCAGCAGCTTACAGCGACGGGAGACCCAGTACTTC. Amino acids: CASSLQRRETQYF.

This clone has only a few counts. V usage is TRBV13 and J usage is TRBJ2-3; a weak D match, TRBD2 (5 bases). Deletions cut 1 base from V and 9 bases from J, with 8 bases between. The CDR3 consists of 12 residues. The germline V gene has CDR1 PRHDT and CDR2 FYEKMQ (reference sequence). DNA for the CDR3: TGTGCCAGCAGCTTAGCGAGGAGGACGCAGTATTTT. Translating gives CASSLARRTQYF.

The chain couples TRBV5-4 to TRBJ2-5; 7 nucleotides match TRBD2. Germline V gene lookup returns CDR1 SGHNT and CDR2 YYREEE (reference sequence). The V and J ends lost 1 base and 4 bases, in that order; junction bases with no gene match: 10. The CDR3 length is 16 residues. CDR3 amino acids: CASSLSLGAGVETQYF. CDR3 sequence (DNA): TGTGCCAGCAGCTTGTCCCTTGGCGCGGGAGTAGAGACCCAGTACTTC.

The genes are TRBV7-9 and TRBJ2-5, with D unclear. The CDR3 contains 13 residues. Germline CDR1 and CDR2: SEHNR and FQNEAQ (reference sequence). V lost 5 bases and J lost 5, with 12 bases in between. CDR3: CASSPGPTETQYF. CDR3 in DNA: TGTGCCAGCAGCCCTGGCCCAACGGAGACCCAGTACTTC.